The 21 T cell receptor beta chains below were found in one sample sequenced in a study of post-analysis software for immune sequencing data (dated by TCRdb to between 2014 and 2016). The research as a whole found: Significantly higher frequencies in patients than in controls were found for roughly 5 TRBV segments, including TRBV5-6, TRBV5-1 and TRBV20-1.

Antigens of these TCRs are unknown. Library prep was done by PCR. The instrument was an Illumina HiSeq 2500. To reduce PCR and sequencing biases, unique molecular identifiers were built into the TCR beta cDNA libraries. TCRdb reprocessed the public reads (quality trimming at Q25 with fastp, clone calling with MiXCR) and kept in-frame beta chains. Rows merge per CDR3 protein into single entries with the most common DNA and genes. Across this sample there are 820,000 or so distinct CDR3 sequences, with roughly 50% seen only once. The ten largest clones capture 4% to 5.5% of the sample. The specimen was blood. Source of these receptors: a girl aged 5 to 17 with multiple sclerosis.

The CDR3 DNA reads TGTGCCAGCAGCCTTGGGACTAGCGGGACCCTCGGGGGGTACAATGAGCAGTTCTTC. As protein: CASSLGTSGTLGGYNEQFF. This chain uses TRBV4-2 with TRBJ2-1; 13 bases align to TRBD2. CDR1 LGHNA and CDR2 YNFKEQ come from the germline V gene. After removal of 4 bases from V and 4 bases from J, the junction contained 13 bases not matched to a gene. The CDR3 extends over 19 amino acids.

This clonotype was observed a few times. J is TRBJ2-7 and V is TRBV29-1, with 8 bases matching TRBD1. From germline, CDR1 is SQVTM and CDR2 ANQGSEA. This CDR3 is built from 14 residues. With 6 bases clipped from V and 4 bases from J, the junction kept 11 bases outside the gene matches. The CDR3 region is CSVLMGTGGYEQYF. Written as DNA, the CDR3 is TGCAGCGTCCTCATGGGGACAGGAGGTTACGAGCAGTACTTC.

The V and J genes are TRBV6-5 and TRBJ2-7; 10 nucleotides match TRBD1. Germline V gives CDR1 MNHEY, CDR2 SVGAGI. This CDR3 spans 15 amino acids. The junction had 4 bases not matched to a gene; V was cut back by 2 bases and J by 3 bases. CDR3 nucleotides: TGTGCCAGCAGTTACAGGGACAGGGGAATCTACGAGCAGTACTTC. Translation gives CASSYRDRGIYEQYF.

The CDR3 sequence: CSVQTGSEQYF. CDR3 nucleotides: TGCAGCGTGCAGACAGGATCCGAACAGTACTTC. The chain has TRBV29-1 and TRBJ2-7; tentatively, D is TRBD1 (6 bases). The CDR3 has 11 amino acids. V was shortened by 6 bases and J by 10 bases, with 16 bases between the two germline ends. Germline assignment: CDR1 SQVTM and CDR2 ANQGSEA.

This chain connects TRBV29-1 to TRBJ1-1; maybe TRBD1 (5 bases). Trimming shortened V by 7 bases and J by 2 bases, and 11 bases separated the two germline ends. The germline V gene has CDR1 SQVTM and CDR2 ANQGSEA. CDR3 size: 12 residues. CDR3 loop: CSGQGFNTEAFF. CDR3 DNA sequence: TGCAGCGGTCAGGGTTTTAACACTGAAGCTTTCTTT.

The chain links TRBV28 to TRBJ2-4; either TRBD1 or TRBD2 may fit D (5 bases each). The CDR3 is 16 amino acids. The germline CDR1 and CDR2 sequences are MDHEN and SYDVKM. V dropped 7 bases and J dropped 6 bases, with 22 bases sitting between them. This CDR3 is CASNPVGLKRGNIQYF. DNA for the CDR3: TGTGCCAGCAATCCGGTAGGACTTAAAAGGGGAAACATTCAGTACTTC.

The rearrangement links TRBV5-5 to TRBJ2-5; tentative D call: TRBD2 (7 bases). V lost 1 base to trimming and J lost 4 bases, with 17 bases between them. The V gene's germline CDR1 is SGHKS and CDR2 YYEKEE (reference sequence). The length of the CDR3 is 16 residues. In nucleotides, the CDR3 is TGTGCCAGCAGCTTGCTAGTGGGGGGGCGGAGAGAGACCCAGTACTTC. Translation: CASSLLVGGRRETQYF.

The gene calls are TRBV9 and TRBJ2-3; D tentatively fits TRBD1 or TRBD2 (6 bases each). The V end lost 1 base, the J end lost 5 bases, and 14 bases lay between the germline ends. The germline V gene has CDR1 SGDLS and CDR2 YYNGEE. The CDR3 consists of 15 residues. The CDR3 protein is CASSVTGAPGDTQYF. Written as DNA, the CDR3 is TGTGCCAGCAGCGTAACGGGGGCCCCGGGAGATACGCAGTATTTT.

The J gene is TRBJ2-2, the V gene TRBV10-3; 12 bases map to TRBD2. The CDR3 has 14 amino acids. The V gene end was trimmed by 8 bases and the J gene end by 6 bases; junction bases not matched to a gene: 4. Germline V CDR1 and CDR2: ENHRY, SYGVKD. This CDR3 is CAIGLAGGPGELFF. CDR3 sequence (DNA): TGTGCCATCGGGCTAGCGGGAGGGCCCGGGGAGCTGTTTTTT.

CDR3 nucleotides: TGTGCCAGCAGCCATTGGGCCCCCTACGAGCAGTACTTC. Amino acids: CASSHWAPYEQYF. The rearrangement joins TRBV14 to TRBJ2-7; D is ambiguous. Germline CDR1 is SGHDN and CDR2 is FVKESK. Trimming stripped 3 bases from V and 2 bases from J, with 8 bases between. The CDR3 runs to 13 residues.

A word on this clonotype: One junction end does not reproduce the germline sequence, and a read error may be involved. This chain connects TRBV7-9 to TRBJ2-5, with TRBD1 matching over 8 bases. The end of the DNA aligns better with TRBJ2-7, so the J call may be wrong. In germline, CDR1 is SEHNR, CDR2 FQNEAQ (reference sequence). The CDR3 runs to 15 residues. The CDR3 region is CTSSSRQGIGYEQYF. The CDR3 nucleotides are TGTACCAGCAGCTCTCGACAGGGGATAGGATACGAGCAGTACTTC.

V gene TRBV7-9 combines with J gene TRBJ2-7; no reliable D call. The germline V gene encodes CDR1 SEHNR and CDR2 FQNEAQ (reference sequence). The CDR3 extends over 14 amino acids. Trimming cost V 5 bases and J 2 bases, with 13 bases left between them. The CDR3 reads CASSAPPQPYEQYF. The CDR3 coding sequence is TGTGCCAGCAGCGCCCCCCCACAGCCCTACGAGCAGTACTTC.

This clonotype has a single count. This chain connects TRBV20-1 to TRBJ2-1; TRBD2 matches at 7 bases. J was trimmed by 13 bases and V by 3 bases; bases with no gene match: 9. CDR1 and CDR2 (germline): DFQATT, SNEGSKA (reference sequence). The CDR3 is made up of 12 amino acids. The CDR3 region is CSASALPGGQFF. CDR3 coding DNA: TGCAGTGCTAGTGCCTTACCGGGAGGTCAGTTCTTC.

This clonotype was seen a few times. The V gene is TRBV29-1, the J gene TRBJ1-2, with TRBD1 matching over 7 bases. Trimming removed 7 bases from V and 0 bases from J; junction bases left unmatched: 5. The CDR3 has 13 residues. Germline lookup yields CDR1 SQVTM and CDR2 ANQGSEA. In nucleotides, the CDR3 is TGCAGCGCTAGGACAGGACCTAACTATGGCTACACCTTC. Amino acids: CSARTGPNYGYTF.

Points on this clonotype: The junction does not match germline at one end; this may be a read error. V is TRBV28 and J is TRBJ2-1; 14 nucleotides agree with TRBD2. This CDR3 is built from 20 residues. The germline gives CDR1 MDHEN, CDR2 SYDVKM. In nucleotides, the CDR3 is TGTGCCGGCAGTTTACTCGGACTAGCGGGAGGTCGAAGGGCCGGCCATGAGCAGTTCTTC. This encodes CAGSLLGLAGGRRAGHEQFF.

CDR3 region: CSAGLPYEQYF. The CDR3 bases are TGCAGTGCTGGACTCCCTTACGAGCAGTACTTC. This chain links TRBV20-1 with TRBJ2-5; D possibly corresponds to TRBD2 (5 bases). The closer fit of TRBJ2-7 to the DNA end suggests the J call may be wrong. CDR1 and CDR2 from the germline V gene are DFQATT and SNEGSKA (reference sequence). This CDR3 spans 11 amino acids.

The chain employs TRBV12-3 or TRBV12-4 and TRBJ2-1; 10 nucleotides agree with TRBD2. This CDR3 has 18 amino acids. With V trimmed by 1 base and J by 1 base, 7 bases remained unmatched. The CDR3 spells CASSLVSGRWMSYNEQFF. In DNA, the CDR3 is TGTGCCAGCAGTTTAGTTAGCGGGAGGTGGATGTCCTACAATGAGCAGTTCTTC.

In this sample, this clonotype turned up a few times. The chain joins TRBV29-1 to TRBJ2-4, with 7 positions matching TRBD2. With the DNA end fitting TRBJ2-7 better, the J assignment may be wrong. From germline, CDR1 is SQVTM and CDR2 ANQGSEA. The CDR3 is made up of 14 amino acids. The CDR3 here is CSVFLAEVPYEQYF. The CDR3 DNA follows: TGCAGCGTTTTCCTAGCGGAGGTTCCCTACGAGCAGTACTTC.

The chain couples TRBV29-1 to TRBJ1-4; TRBD1 is a possible D gene (6 bases). Trimming shortened V by 7 bases and J by 7 bases, and 16 bases separated the two germline ends. This CDR3 contains 13 residues. Germline lookup yields CDR1 SQVTM and CDR2 ANQGSEA. CDR3 nucleotides: TGCAGCGCCTGGGGGCTGTTCAGTGAAAAACTGTTTTTT. Protein sequence: CSAWGLFSEKLFF.

CDR3 in DNA: TGTGCCAGCATTTCTAGCGGGGTTTACAATGAGCAGTTCTTC. Its translation is CASISSGVYNEQFF. J is TRBJ2-1 and V is TRBV12-3 or TRBV12-4, with TRBD2 matching over 9 bases. V lost 7 bases, J lost 4 bases, and 5 bases stayed unmatched. The length of the CDR3 is 14 residues.

The chain links TRBV5-1 to TRBJ1-2; weak D call: TRBD1 (6 bases). The CDR3 extends over 15 amino acids. Trimming removed 3 bases at V and 2 bases at J, with 14 bases between. Germline V lookup: CDR1 SGHRS, CDR2 YFSETQ. CDR3 coding DNA: TGCGCCAGCAGCTGGGGGAATGACAGGAACTATGGCTACACCTTC. It yields the protein CASSWGNDRNYGYTF.